This T cell receptor beta chain was recovered during a study of T cells in Graves' hyperthyroidism and ophthalmopathy (dated 2019 in TCRdb). With regard to the full study: Peripheral blood samples were taken at initial diagnosis, before any treatment was given. To identify distinguishing TCR V-J signatures, a discovery cohort of about a hundred patients was used, comprising 43 with Graves' ophthalmopathy and around 57 with stable Graves' hyperthyroidism. An independent validation cohort of about 20 hyperthyroidism patients and 17 patients who later progressed to ophthalmopathy tested prospective prediction of ophthalmopathy. The roughly 100 discovery patients were divided at random into training and test sets in a 7:3 ratio. The study also compared thyroid tissue and blood T-cell repertoires from more than five Graves' hyperthyroidism patients. Once sampling was done, hyperthyroidism patients were given methimazole at a starting dose of 30 mg daily, whereas ophthalmopathy patients were given high-dose intravenous methylprednisolone. According to the paper, TCR Vbeta CDR3 sequencing was carried out on over 130 peripheral blood samples, which came from some 41 ophthalmopathy, fewer than 80 hyperthyroidism and around 17 progressor patients. What the work shows at the level of the full study, not this receptor alone: In validation, the model predicted progression to ophthalmopathy with just under 71% sensitivity and approximately 74% specificity, a median of roughly seven months before onset. Most expanded thyroid clonotypes (frequency above 0.001) were also detected in blood, suggesting blood repertoires may reflect thyroid immune responses. Sample size was not statistically predetermined, and investigators were not blinded to group allocation. Ophthalmopathy was separated from stable hyperthyroidism by a 13 V-J signature model, with 85% to 90% sensitivity and roughly 81% specificity obtained in cross-validation and 80%/75% obtained in testing.

Amplification of TCR beta CDR3 regions was carried out from RNA transcripts. The first round of RT-PCR for the TCR CDR3 was performed with the HTBI primer set and the Qiagen OneStep RT-PCR kit. A second multiplex PCR round built the libraries, followed by size selection and purification. Paired-end sequencing of the libraries was performed with 100 bp reads on an Illumina HiSeq2000. Under the source paper's analysis protocol: SOAPnuke was used to process the raw data, removing reads that contained adapters or uncalled bases, had a mean Phred below 15, or lacked an exact match to the constant primer or identifier. COPE v1.2.5 was used to merge high-quality paired reads, and clonotypes were defined as unique nucleotide sequences. MiTCR v1.1 was used to align clonotypes to the IMGT TRBV, TRBD and TRBJ reference segments. The analysis was restricted to V-J combinations with a frequency above 0.0001, which together covered 98% to 99.2% of the repertoires. A TCS score was defined as the ratio between F50 (clonal expansion) and ExV (chaos), using BLOSUM62-based TCRdist between CDR3 peptides within each V-J. Welch's t-statistics and random forest reduced roughly 530 V-J features to 13, which were used in a naive Bayes classifier (R e1071). TCRdb reworked the public reads: Q25 trimming with fastp, MiXCR clone assembly, productive beta chains retained. Every entry covers one CDR3 protein and lists the most common genes and DNA from its rows. These V and J calls derive from TCRdb rather than the authors' analysis. Within this sample are approximately 690,000 distinct CDR3 sequences, with more than 12% of them counted one time only. Around 12% of the sample goes to the ten largest clones.

In its sample, this clonotype was seen a few times. It lacks a known antigen. No base quality information exists; no much larger clone differs at one position. As encoded in the germline V gene (reference sequence), CDR1 is DFQATT while CDR2 is SNEGSKA. V is trimmed back by 6 bases and J by 2 bases, and the junction contains 12 bases that no gene match accounts for. The cysteine opens and the phenylalanine closes a CDR3 of 15 amino acids. The DNA shown is the 45-base CDR3, in frame from base 1. Ophthalmopathy patients had moderately to severely active disease, with a Clinical Activity Score of 3 or more, a NOSPECS grade of 4 or more, and a disease duration of less than 3 months. The study excluded patients with uncontrolled infections, other autoimmune diseases, pregnancy or lactation. Diagnoses relied on clinical symptoms, serum thyroxine and TRAb, thyroid ultrasound and orbital computed tomography. Ficoll-Paque density gradient centrifugation was used to isolate PBMCs from about 9 ml of fresh peripheral blood. Trizol reagent was used to extract total RNA, and RNA quality was then checked on an Agilent 2100 Bioanalyzer.

Sequencing input: blood. Recombination connected TRBV20-1 to TRBJ1-1, and 7 junctional nucleotides match TRBD1. The sequence came from a woman aged 50 to 65 with Graves' ophthalmopathy. The CDR3 protein sequence reads: CSALTDRAHNTEAFF. The bases read TGCAGTGCCCTGACCGACAGGGCACATAACACTGAAGCTTTCTTT.